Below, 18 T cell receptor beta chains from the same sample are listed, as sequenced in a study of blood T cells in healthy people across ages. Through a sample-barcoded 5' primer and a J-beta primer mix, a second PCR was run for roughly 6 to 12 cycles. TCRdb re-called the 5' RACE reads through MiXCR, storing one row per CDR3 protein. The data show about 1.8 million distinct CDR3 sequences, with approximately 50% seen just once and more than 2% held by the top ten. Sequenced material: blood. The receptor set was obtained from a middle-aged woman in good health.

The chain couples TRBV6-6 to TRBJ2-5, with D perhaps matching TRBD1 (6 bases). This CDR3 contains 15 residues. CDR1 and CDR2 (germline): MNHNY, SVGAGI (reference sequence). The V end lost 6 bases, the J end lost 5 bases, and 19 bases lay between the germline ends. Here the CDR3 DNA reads TGTGCCAGCAGCTACGTAGCACAGGGATCGGAGACCCAGTACTTC. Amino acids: CASSYVAQGSETQYF.

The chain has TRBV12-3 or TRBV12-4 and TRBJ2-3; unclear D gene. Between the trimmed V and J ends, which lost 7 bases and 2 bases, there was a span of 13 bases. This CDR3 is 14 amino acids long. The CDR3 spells CASTPRASTDTQYF. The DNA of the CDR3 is TGTGCCAGCACCCCCCGAGCGTCCACAGATACGCAGTATTTT.

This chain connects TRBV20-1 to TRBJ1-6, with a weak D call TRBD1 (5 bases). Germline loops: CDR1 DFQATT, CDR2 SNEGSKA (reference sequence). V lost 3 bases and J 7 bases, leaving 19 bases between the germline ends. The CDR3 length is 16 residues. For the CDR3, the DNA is TGCAGTGCTAGTCACAGAAGTGGGGCTCAGAATTCACCCCTCCACTTT. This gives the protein CSASHRSGAQNSPLHF.

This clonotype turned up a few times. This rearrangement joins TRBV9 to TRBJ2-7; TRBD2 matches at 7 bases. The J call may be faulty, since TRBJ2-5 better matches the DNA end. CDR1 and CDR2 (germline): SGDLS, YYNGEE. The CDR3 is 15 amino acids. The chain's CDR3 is CASSVFGEGFETQYF. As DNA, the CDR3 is TGTGCCAGCAGCGTATTTGGGGAGGGTTTCGAGACCCAGTACTTC.

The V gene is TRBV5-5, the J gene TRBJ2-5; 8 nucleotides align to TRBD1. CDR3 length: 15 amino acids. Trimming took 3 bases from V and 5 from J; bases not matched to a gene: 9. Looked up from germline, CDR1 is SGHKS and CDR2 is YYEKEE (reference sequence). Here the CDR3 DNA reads TGTGCCAGCAGCTCCTCGGCAGGGGGCGTGGAGACCCAGTACTTC. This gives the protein CASSSSAGGVETQYF.

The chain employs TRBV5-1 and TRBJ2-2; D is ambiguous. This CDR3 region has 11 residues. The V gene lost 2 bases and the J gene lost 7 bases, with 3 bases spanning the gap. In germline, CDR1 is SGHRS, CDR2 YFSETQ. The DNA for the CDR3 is TGCGCCAGCAGCTTTAACGGGGAGCTGTTTTTT. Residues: CASSFNGELFF.

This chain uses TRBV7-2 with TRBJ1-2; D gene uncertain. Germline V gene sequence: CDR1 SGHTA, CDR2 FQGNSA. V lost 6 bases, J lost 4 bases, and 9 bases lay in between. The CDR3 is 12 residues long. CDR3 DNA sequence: TGTGCCAGCAGGTCAAGCGCCTATGGCTACACCTTC. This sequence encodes CASRSSAYGYTF.

Here the CDR3 DNA reads TGTGCCAGCAGACTGGACACGGTGAACACTGAAGCTTTCTTT. The encoded protein is CASRLDTVNTEAFF. V usage is TRBV2 and J usage is TRBJ1-1, with D perhaps TRBD1 (5 bases). This CDR3 region has 14 residues. In germline, CDR1 is SNHLY, CDR2 FYNNEI. Trimming removed 6 bases from V and 0 bases from J, with 11 bases in between.

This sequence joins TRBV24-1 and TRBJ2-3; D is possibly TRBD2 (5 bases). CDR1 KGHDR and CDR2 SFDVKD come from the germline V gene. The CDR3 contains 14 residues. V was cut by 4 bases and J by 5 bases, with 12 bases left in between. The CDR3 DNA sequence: TGTGCCACCAGTGAGGCAGGACTGCGAGATACGCAGTATTTT. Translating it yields CATSEAGLRDTQYF.

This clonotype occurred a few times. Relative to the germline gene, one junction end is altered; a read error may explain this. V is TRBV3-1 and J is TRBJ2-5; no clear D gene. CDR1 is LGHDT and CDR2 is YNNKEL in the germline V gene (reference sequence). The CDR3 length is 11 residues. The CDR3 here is CASSQVETPYF. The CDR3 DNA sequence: TGTGCCAGCAGCCAAGTGGAGACCCCGTACTTC.

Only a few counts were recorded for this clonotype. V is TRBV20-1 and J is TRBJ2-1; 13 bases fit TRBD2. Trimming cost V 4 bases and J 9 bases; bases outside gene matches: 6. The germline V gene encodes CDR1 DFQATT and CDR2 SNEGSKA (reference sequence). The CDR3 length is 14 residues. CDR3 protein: CSAKLAGGEGEQFF. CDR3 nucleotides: TGCAGTGCTAAACTAGCGGGGGGGGAGGGTGAGCAGTTCTTC.

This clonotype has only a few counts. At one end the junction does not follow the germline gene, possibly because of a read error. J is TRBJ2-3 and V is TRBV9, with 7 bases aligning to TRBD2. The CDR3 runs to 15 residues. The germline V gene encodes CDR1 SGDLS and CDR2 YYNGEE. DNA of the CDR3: TGTACCAGCAGCGCCCCACGGGGGGACACAGATACGCAGTATTTT. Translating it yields CTSSAPRGDTDTQYF.

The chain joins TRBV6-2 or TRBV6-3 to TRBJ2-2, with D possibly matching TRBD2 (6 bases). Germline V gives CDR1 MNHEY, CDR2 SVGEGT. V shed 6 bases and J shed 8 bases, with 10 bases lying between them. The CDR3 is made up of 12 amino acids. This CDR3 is CASSFGGGELFF. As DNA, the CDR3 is TGTGCCAGCAGCTTCGGGGGTGGGGAGCTGTTTTTT.

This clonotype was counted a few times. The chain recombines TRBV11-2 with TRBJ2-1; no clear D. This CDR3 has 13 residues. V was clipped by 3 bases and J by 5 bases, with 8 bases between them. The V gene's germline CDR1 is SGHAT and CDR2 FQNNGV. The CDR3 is CASSFYGNNEQFF. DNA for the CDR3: TGTGCCAGCAGCTTTTACGGTAACAATGAGCAGTTCTTC.

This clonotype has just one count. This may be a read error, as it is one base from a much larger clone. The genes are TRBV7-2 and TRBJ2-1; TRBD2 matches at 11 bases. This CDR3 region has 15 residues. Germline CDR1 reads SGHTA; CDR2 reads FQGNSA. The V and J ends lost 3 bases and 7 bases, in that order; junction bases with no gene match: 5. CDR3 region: CASSLGLAEVNEQFF. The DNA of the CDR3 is TGTGCCAGCAGCTTGGGACTAGCGGAGGTTAATGAGCAGTTCTTC.

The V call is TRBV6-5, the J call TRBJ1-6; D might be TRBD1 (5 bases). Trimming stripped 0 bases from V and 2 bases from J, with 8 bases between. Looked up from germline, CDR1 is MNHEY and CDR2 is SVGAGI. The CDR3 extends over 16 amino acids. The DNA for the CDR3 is TGTGCCAGCAGTTACTCGGGGGAGGCCTATAATTCACCCCTCCACTTT. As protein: CASSYSGEAYNSPLHF.

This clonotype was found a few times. The CDR3 region has the DNA TGTGCCAGCAGCGTATCACCCAACAATGAGCAGTACTTC. This encodes CASSVSPNNEQYF. The chain links TRBV9 to TRBJ2-7, with D hard to call. CDR1 and CDR2 from the germline V gene are SGDLS and YYNGEE. The CDR3 is made up of 13 amino acids. Deletions cut 1 base from V and 7 bases from J, with 12 bases between. Supplemented by reference TRBV9 and TRBJ2-7, the full variable domain reads DSGVTQTPKHLITATGQRVTLRCSPRSGDLSVYWYQQSLDQGLQFLIQYYNGEERAKGNILERFSAQQFPDLHSELNLSSLELGDSALYFCASSVSPNNEQYFGPGTRLTVT.

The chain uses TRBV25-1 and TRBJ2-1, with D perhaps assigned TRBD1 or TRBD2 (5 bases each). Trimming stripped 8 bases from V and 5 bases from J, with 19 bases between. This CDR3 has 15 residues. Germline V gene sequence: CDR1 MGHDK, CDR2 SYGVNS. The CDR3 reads CASAGARVGNNEQFF. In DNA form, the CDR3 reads TGTGCCAGCGCCGGGGCCAGGGTCGGAAACAATGAGCAGTTCTTC.